This TCR beta chain stems from a study of T cells in Graves' hyperthyroidism and ophthalmopathy (dated by TCRdb to 2018 to 2020). Turning to the overall study: Peripheral blood samples were taken at the time of initial diagnosis, prior to any treatment. To identify distinguishing TCR V-J signatures, a discovery cohort of around 100 patients was used, comprising 40 to 45 with Graves' ophthalmopathy and approximately 58 with stable Graves' hyperthyroidism. Prospective prediction of ophthalmopathy was tested in an independent validation cohort consisting of fewer than 20 hyperthyroidism patients and around 16 patients who later progressed to ophthalmopathy. The 90 to 100 discovery patients were randomly divided into training and test sets at a 7:3 ratio. In about 6 Graves' hyperthyroidism patients, the study also compared T-cell repertoires from thyroid tissue with T-cell repertoires from blood. After blood sampling, hyperthyroidism patients were treated with methimazole at a starting dose of 30 mg daily, and ophthalmopathy patients were treated with high-dose intravenous methylprednisolone. According to the paper, TCR Vbeta CDR3 sequencing was carried out on roughly 130 peripheral blood samples, which came from approximately 41 ophthalmopathy, fewer than 80 hyperthyroidism and about 17 progressor patients.

Summary of the overall study and its limitations: During validation, the model predicted progression to ophthalmopathy a median of around six months ahead of onset, with around 71% sensitivity and under 85% specificity. Ophthalmopathy was separated from stable hyperthyroidism by a 13 V-J signature model, with just over 85% sensitivity and 81% to 82% specificity obtained in cross-validation and 80%/75% obtained in testing. Most expanded thyroid clonotypes (frequency above 0.001) were also detected in blood, a finding suggesting that blood repertoires may reflect thyroid immune responses. No statistical method was used to set the sample size in advance, and investigators knew the group allocation.

CDR1 and CDR2, looked up from the germline V gene, are KGHDR and SFDVKD. V has 1 base trimmed and J has 3 bases trimmed; junction bases matching no gene number 4. There are 16 amino acids in the CDR3, from cysteine to phenylalanine inclusive. The sequence is cut down to CDR3 DNA, 48 bases in frame from base 1. Comment on this clonotype: What antigen it recognizes has not been identified. Base qualities are not provided; no much larger clone lies one nucleotide away.

Moderately to severely active disease, a Clinical Activity Score of at least 3, a NOSPECS grade of at least 4, and a duration under 3 months were present in ophthalmopathy patients. Any patient with an uncontrolled infection, another autoimmune disease, pregnancy or lactation was excluded. Diagnoses were established on the basis of clinical symptoms, serum thyroxine and TRAb, thyroid ultrasound, and orbital computed tomography. PBMCs were separated from roughly 10 ml of fresh peripheral blood using Ficoll-Paque density gradient centrifugation. Trizol reagent was used to extract total RNA, and RNA quality was then checked on an Agilent 2100 Bioanalyzer. The TCR beta CDR3 regions were amplified from RNA transcripts. For the first round of RT-PCR on the TCR CDR3, the HTBI primer set was used together with the Qiagen OneStep RT-PCR kit. The libraries were constructed in a second round of multiplex PCR and then size-selected and purified. The libraries were sequenced on an Illumina HiSeq2000 using paired-end 100 bp reads. Under the source paper's analysis protocol: Raw data were processed with SOAPnuke, discarding reads with adapters, uncalled bases, mean Phred below 15, or no exact constant-primer or identifier match. High-quality paired reads were merged with COPE v1.2.5, and unique nucleotide sequences were defined as clonotypes. MiTCR v1.1 was used to align the clonotypes against IMGT TRBV, TRBD and TRBJ reference segments. Analysis was restricted to V-J combinations with a frequency above 0.0001, which covered roughly 99% of repertoires. A TCS score was defined as the ratio between F50 (clonal expansion) and ExV (chaos), using BLOSUM62-based TCRdist between CDR3 peptides within each V-J. Welch's t-statistics and random forest reduced roughly 500 V-J features to 10 to 15, which were used in a naive Bayes classifier (R e1071). TCRdb reworked the public reads: Q25 trimming with fastp, MiXCR clone assembly, productive beta chains retained. Records with the same CDR3 protein are collapsed into one entry carrying the most frequent genes and DNA. The V and J calls here are based on TCRdb, not the publication. A total of 300,000 to 400,000 distinct CDR3 sequences appear in this sample, around 18% of them only once. The ten largest clones add up to 35% to 50% of the sample.

Sequencing used blood. The rearranged segments are TRBV24-1 and TRBJ2-2; 7 central nucleotides agree with TRBD1. The TCR comes from a man aged 18 to 29 with Graves' ophthalmopathy. The CDR3 region: CATSDFRDRDTGELFF. The nucleotides are TGTGCCACCAGTGATTTTAGAGACAGGGACACCGGGGAGCTGTTTTTT.